The 30 T cell receptor beta chains given below trace back to one sample, sequenced in a study of CD8+CD57+ T cells in acquired aplastic anemia. According to the study, genomic DNA was the template for TCR beta VDJ and CDR3 profiling. TCRdb reanalysed the reads using MiXCR and keeps one entry per CDR3 protein. Here the sample spans around 200,000 distinct CDR3 sequences, over 55% being singletons. Patients sequenced had flow cytometry evidence of CD8+CD57+ cell expansion. Specimen: sorted CD4+, CD8+, or CD8+CD57+ T cells (not recorded which) from PBMCs. Source of these receptors: a human donor with aplastic anemia.

The J gene is TRBJ2-7, the V gene TRBV2; 8 bases line up with TRBD2. Germline V CDR1 and CDR2: SNHLY, FYNNEI. This CDR3 comprises 17 residues. Trimming cost V 4 bases and J 2 bases; bases outside gene matches: 13. This CDR3 is CASSVPRGGGSPYEQYF. Written as DNA, the CDR3 is TGTGCCAGCAGTGTCCCCCGGGGCGGGGGGTCTCCCTACGAGCAGTACTTC.

Remarks on this clonotype: One junction end does not reproduce the germline sequence, and a read error may be involved. The chain recombines TRBV15 with TRBJ2-5; TRBD1 aligns across 7 bases. This CDR3 comprises 15 residues. CDR1 and CDR2 (germline): LNHNV, YYDKDF (reference sequence). The CDR3 DNA reads TGTGCCACCAGCACCTTAGAGACAGGGTTTGAGACCCAGTACTTT. Its protein product is CATSTLETGFETQYF.

The rearrangement joins TRBV7-9 to TRBJ2-6, with TRBD1 matching over 7 bases. There are 15 residues in the CDR3. J was trimmed by 11 bases and V by 5 bases; bases with no gene match: 12. Germline V CDR1 and CDR2: SEHNR, FQNEAQ (reference sequence). CDR3 DNA: TGTGCCAGCAGCCAGGAACGACAGGGCGCCTACGTCCTGACTTTC. This codes for CASSQERQGAYVLTF. Full variable domain (remainder filled in from reference TRBV7-9 and TRBJ2-6): DTGVSQNPRHKITKRGQNVTFRCDPISEHNRLYWYRQTLGQGPEFLTYFQNEAQLEKSRLLSDRFSAERPKGSFSTLEIQRTEQGDSAMYLCASSQERQGAYVLTFGAGSRLTVL.

This chain joins TRBV5-4 and TRBJ2-7, with D hard to call. Germline V gene sequence: CDR1 SGHNT, CDR2 YYREEE (reference sequence). V dropped 4 bases and J dropped 3 bases, with 5 bases sitting between them. CDR3 length: 11 amino acids. CDR3 nucleotide sequence: TGTGCCAGCAGCACGGACTACGAGCAGTACTTC. This codes for CASSTDYEQYF. The entire variable domain, with the rest obtained from reference TRBV5-4 and TRBJ2-7, is as follows: ETGVTQSPTHLIKTRGQQVTLRCSSQSGHNTVSWYQQALGQGPQFIFQYYREEENGRGNFPPRFSGLQFPNYSSELNVNALELDDSALYLCASSTDYEQYFGPGTRLTVT.

V usage is TRBV2 and J usage is TRBJ1-1, with D unclear. V lost 6 bases, J lost 0 bases, and 11 bases lay in between. Germline loops: CDR1 SNHLY, CDR2 FYNNEI. This CDR3 has 14 amino acids. The CDR3 nucleotides are TGTGCCAGCAGACCCACACTAATGAACACTGAAGCTTTCTTT. Translating gives CASRPTLMNTEAFF.

The chain uses TRBV14 and TRBJ2-7; 11 bases line up with TRBD2. In germline, CDR1 is SGHDN, CDR2 FVKESK. Trimming removed 6 bases from V and 4 bases from J; junction bases left unmatched: 5. This CDR3 is built from 14 residues. CDR3 in amino acids: CASSPGTSGYEQYF. The CDR3, as DNA: TGTGCCAGCAGTCCCGGGACTAGCGGATACGAGCAGTACTTC. Full variable domain (rest looked up from reference TRBV14 and TRBJ2-7): EAGVTQFPSHSVIEKGQTVTLRCDPISGHDNLYWYRRVMGKEIKFLLHFVKESKQDESGMPNNRFLAERTGGTYSTLKVQPAELEDSGVYFCASSPGTSGYEQYFGPGTRLTVT.

This clonotype was counted a few times. V and J are TRBV29-1 and TRBJ1-1; tentatively, D is TRBD1 (5 bases). Germline V gene sequence: CDR1 SQVTM, CDR2 ANQGSEA. The germline V and J ends were trimmed by 4 bases and 4 bases, with 7 bases remaining between them. This CDR3 contains 11 residues. This CDR3 reads CSVGRGTEAFF. CDR3 DNA sequence: TGCAGCGTTGGAAGGGGCACTGAAGCTTTCTTT. The variable domain in full, with the rest retrieved from reference TRBV29-1 and TRBJ1-1, is SAVISQKPSRDICQRGTSLTIQCQVDSQVTMMFWYRQQPGQSLTLIATANQGSEATYESGFVIDKFPISRPNLTFSTLTVSNMSPEDSSIYLCSVGRGTEAFFGQGTRLTVV.

This clonotype was detected a few times. The chain links TRBV7-9 to TRBJ1-5; 9 nucleotides agree with TRBD1. The CDR3 consists of 13 residues. V lost 7 bases, J lost 6 bases, and 4 bases stayed unmatched. Germline V gene data show CDR1 as SEHNR and CDR2 as FQNEAQ (reference sequence). The CDR3 bases are TGTGCCAGCACCCCGACAGGGGGTCAGCCCCAGCATTTT. Encoded protein: CASTPTGGQPQHF.

The sample holds many counts of this clonotype. The chain links TRBV20-1 to TRBJ2-1; 10 nucleotides align to TRBD2. V lost 3 bases and J lost 8; bases outside the gene matches: 7. This CDR3 has 14 residues. The germline gives CDR1 DFQATT, CDR2 SNEGSKA (reference sequence). The CDR3 spells CSARSGGEADEQFF. The DNA of the CDR3 is TGCAGTGCTAGGAGCGGGGGGGAGGCCGATGAGCAGTTCTTC.

This chain connects TRBV5-1 to TRBJ2-7, with D perhaps matching TRBD1 or TRBD2 (5 bases each). The V end was cut by 2 bases, the J end by 2 bases, with 14 bases between. Germline-derived CDR1 and CDR2 are SGHRS and YFSETQ. The CDR3 extends over 15 amino acids. CDR3 sequence reads: CASSFYGGWTYEQYF. CDR3 coding DNA: TGCGCCAGCAGCTTCTATGGGGGATGGACCTACGAGCAGTACTTC.

The gene calls are TRBV9 and TRBJ2-5; the match to TRBD1 covers 9 bases. J lost 5 bases, V lost 2 bases, and 1 base had no gene match. This CDR3 spans 13 amino acids. Germline V gene lookup returns CDR1 SGDLS and CDR2 YYNGEE. Here the CDR3 DNA reads TGTGCCAGCAGCGTCGGGACAGGGGAGACCCAGTACTTC. It specifies CASSVGTGETQYF.

This clonotype was seen a handful of times. The rearrangement links TRBV7-6 to TRBJ1-3; unclear D gene. The CDR3 runs to 14 residues. CDR1 SGHVS and CDR2 FNYEAQ come from the germline V gene. V lost 0 bases and J lost 1, with 4 bases in between. CDR3 sequence: CASSLARSGNTIYF. As DNA, the CDR3 is TGTGCCAGCAGCTTAGCCAGGTCTGGAAACACCATATATTTT.

The rearrangement joins TRBV12-3 or TRBV12-4 to TRBJ2-1; TRBD2 agrees at 14 bases. V trimming: 6 bases; J trimming: 7 bases; junction bases outside the gene matches: 5. The CDR3 is 15 amino acids. The CDR3 here is CASSAGTSGSNEQFF. DNA of the CDR3: TGTGCCAGCAGCGCCGGGACTAGCGGGAGTAATGAGCAGTTCTTC.

The V and J genes are TRBV20-1 and TRBJ2-1, with TRBD2 matching 16 bases. The CDR3 runs 13 residues. CDR1 and CDR2 (germline): DFQATT, SNEGSKA (reference sequence). The V gene end was trimmed by 5 bases and the J gene end by 12 bases; junction bases not matched to a gene: 4. CDR3 nucleotide sequence: TGCAGTGCTCAAGGGACTAGCGGGAGGGCGCAGTTCTTC. It specifies CSAQGTSGRAQFF.

The V gene is TRBV7-9, the J gene TRBJ1-6, with D possibly TRBD1 on 6 matching bases. Trimming cost V 5 bases and J 7 bases, with 12 bases left between them. The CDR3 has 14 residues. The germline gives CDR1 SEHNR, CDR2 FQNEAQ (reference sequence). Here the CDR3 DNA reads TGTGCCAGCAGCCCAAGGACAGAGAATTCACCCCTCCACTTT. Its translation: CASSPRTENSPLHF.

The chain is built from TRBV20-1 and TRBJ2-5, with D possibly TRBD2 on 7 matching bases. This CDR3 is built from 14 residues. Per germline, CDR1 DFQATT and CDR2 SNEGSKA (reference sequence). The ends were cut back, 5 bases at V and 4 bases at J, with 17 bases in the middle. The CDR3 DNA follows: TGCAGTGCTCTAGGGGGGGAAGTAGGAGAGACCCAGTACTTC. This codes for CSALGGEVGETQYF.

The chain links TRBV7-6 to TRBJ1-6; D gene unclear. The CDR3 loop spans 13 amino acids. With 1 base removed from V and 8 bases from J, the gap between germline ends came to 6 bases. Germline V gives CDR1 SGHVS, CDR2 FNYEAQ. DNA for the CDR3: TGTGCCAGCAGCTTAGAGGGTTATTCACCCCTCCACTTT. It encodes CASSLEGYSPLHF.

The table lists this clonotype with many counts. The rearrangement links TRBV12-3 or TRBV12-4 to TRBJ2-7; 7 bases line up with TRBD1. The CDR3 totals 15 residues. Trimming took 7 bases from V and 6 from J; bases not matched to a gene: 15. The DNA of the CDR3 is TGTGCCAGCACTGGGGACCCCACAGGGGTAGTCGAGCAGTACTTC. It yields the protein CASTGDPTGVVEQYF.

This clonotype was recorded a few times. The rearrangement uses TRBV6-6 and TRBJ1-1; D might be TRBD1 (6 bases). With 9 bases removed from V and 0 bases from J, the gap between germline ends came to 14 bases. CDR3 size: 14 residues. Germline assignment: CDR1 MNHNY and CDR2 SVGAGI (reference sequence). DNA of the CDR3: TGTGCCAGTACCTTGGGACACTTGAACACTGAAGCTTTCTTT. It is translated as CASTLGHLNTEAFF.

The rearrangement uses TRBV15 and TRBJ2-1; TRBD1 matches at 9 bases. The CDR3 loop spans 16 amino acids. V dropped 3 bases and J dropped 6; count of bases not matched to a gene: 9. Germline assignment: CDR1 LNHNV and CDR2 YYDKDF (reference sequence). CDR3 sequence (DNA): TGTGCCACCAGCAGCCCCCCTGGACAGGGGTCCAATGAGCAGTTCTTC. This sequence encodes CATSSPPGQGSNEQFF. The full variable domain, completed using reference TRBV15 and TRBJ2-1, is DAMVIQNPRYQVTQFGKPVTLSCSQTLNHNVMYWYQQKSSQAPKLLFHYYDKDFNNEADTPDNFQSRRPNTSFCFLDIRSPGLGDTAMYLCATSSPPGQGSNEQFFGPGTRLTVL.

The table lists this clonotype with a count of one. This chain uses TRBV2 with TRBJ1-1; D may be TRBD1 (5 bases). The CDR3 has 14 amino acids. CDR1 SNHLY and CDR2 FYNNEI come from the germline V gene. Trimming shortened V by 2 bases and J by 14 bases, and 21 bases separated the two germline ends. The CDR3 DNA reads TGTGCCAGCAGTGAAATGGGGGTAGTCGACTTAACCTTCTTT. It specifies CASSEMGVVDLTFF.

CDR3 in amino acids: CASSQEVRGREQYF. The CDR3, as DNA: TGTGCCAGCAGCCAAGAAGTCAGGGGGCGAGAGCAGTACTTC. The chain has TRBV14 and TRBJ2-7, with 8 bases fitting TRBD1. Trimming at V came to 0 bases and at J to 7 bases, leaving 5 bases not matched to a gene. Germline CDR1 is SGHDN and CDR2 is FVKESK. CDR3 length: 14 amino acids.

V and J are TRBV19 and TRBJ1-2; D is unclear. The CDR3 is 13 amino acids. Germline lookup yields CDR1 LNHDA and CDR2 SQIVND (reference sequence). Deletions cut 1 base from V and 2 bases from J, with 5 bases between. As DNA, the CDR3 is TGTGCCAGTAGTATAGCGGTCAACTATGGCTACACCTTC. It encodes CASSIAVNYGYTF.

This clonotype appeared a few times. This sequence joins TRBV29-1 and TRBJ1-1, with no clear D. Germline V gene sequence: CDR1 SQVTM, CDR2 ANQGSEA. V dropped 3 bases and J dropped 1 base, with 3 bases sitting between them. This CDR3 is 11 amino acids long. CDR3 sequence: CSVEENTEAFF. CDR3 bases: TGCAGCGTTGAGGAGAACACTGAAGCTTTCTTT. The variable domain in full, with the rest retrieved from reference TRBV29-1 and TRBJ1-1, is SAVISQKPSRDICQRGTSLTIQCQVDSQVTMMFWYRQQPGQSLTLIATANQGSEATYESGFVIDKFPISRPNLTFSTLTVSNMSPEDSSIYLCSVEENTEAFFGQGTRLTVV.

The rearrangement joins TRBV10-3 to TRBJ1-2; TRBD1 aligns across 12 bases. CDR3 length equals 15 residues. CDR1 ENHRY and CDR2 SYGVKD come from the germline V gene. Trimming cost V 4 bases and J 6 bases; bases outside gene matches: 6. The CDR3 nucleotides read TGTGCCATCAGTGTTGGGACAGGGGGCGCAAATGGCTACACCTTC. It is translated as CAISVGTGGANGYTF.

This clonotype was detected only a few times. The chain joins TRBV5-1 to TRBJ1-1; D not certain. V lost 0 bases and J lost 5, with 14 bases in between. The germline V gene has CDR1 SGHRS and CDR2 YFSETQ. The CDR3 contains 15 residues. CDR3 region: CASSLGPGVTTEAFF. In nucleotides, the CDR3 is TGCGCCAGCAGCTTGGGCCCCGGGGTGACAACTGAAGCTTTCTTT.

The chain combines TRBV25-1 with TRBJ1-2, with a possible D match to TRBD1 (5 bases). V lost 6 bases, J lost 6 bases, and 20 bases lay in between. The CDR3 is 15 residues long. Germline loops: CDR1 MGHDK, CDR2 SYGVNS. The CDR3, as DNA: TGTGCCAGCAGCTTGGGGGTTGGTAGGGAGCATGGCTACACCTTC. This gives the protein CASSLGVGREHGYTF.

V and J are TRBV25-1 and TRBJ2-5; 7 nucleotides line up with TRBD1. The V gene's germline CDR1 is MGHDK and CDR2 SYGVNS. The V gene end was trimmed by 3 bases and the J gene end by 1 base; junction bases not matched to a gene: 5. The length of the CDR3 is 15 residues. The CDR3 nucleotides are TGTGCCAGCAGTGAGGCCAGGGGGATCCAAGAGACCCAGTACTTC. Protein product: CASSEARGIQETQYF. Variable domain in full (rest from reference TRBV25-1 and TRBJ2-5): EADIYQTPRYLVIGTGKKITLECSQTMGHDKMYWYQQDPGMELHLIHYSYGVNSTEKGDLSSESTVSRIRTEHFPLTLESARPSHTSQYLCASSEARGIQETQYFGPGTRLLVL.

The chain joins TRBV20-1 to TRBJ2-5, with TRBD1 identical over 10 bases. Trimming took 6 bases from V and 4 from J; bases not matched to a gene: 17. Germline V gene lookup returns CDR1 DFQATT and CDR2 SNEGSKA (reference sequence). The CDR3 has 17 residues. The CDR3 sequence is CSAFPGDRGGKAETQYF. In DNA, the CDR3 is TGCAGTGCCTTTCCCGGGGACAGGGGAGGAAAGGCAGAGACCCAGTACTTC.

The chain carries TRBV2 and TRBJ1-5; TRBD1 matches 9 bases. This CDR3 has 14 amino acids. The V and J ends lost 5 bases and 6 bases, in that order; junction bases with no gene match: 5. Per germline, CDR1 SNHLY and CDR2 FYNNEI. The CDR3 loop reads CASSLDRGSQPQHF. The CDR3, as DNA: TGTGCCAGCAGTCTGGACAGGGGCAGTCAGCCCCAGCATTTT.